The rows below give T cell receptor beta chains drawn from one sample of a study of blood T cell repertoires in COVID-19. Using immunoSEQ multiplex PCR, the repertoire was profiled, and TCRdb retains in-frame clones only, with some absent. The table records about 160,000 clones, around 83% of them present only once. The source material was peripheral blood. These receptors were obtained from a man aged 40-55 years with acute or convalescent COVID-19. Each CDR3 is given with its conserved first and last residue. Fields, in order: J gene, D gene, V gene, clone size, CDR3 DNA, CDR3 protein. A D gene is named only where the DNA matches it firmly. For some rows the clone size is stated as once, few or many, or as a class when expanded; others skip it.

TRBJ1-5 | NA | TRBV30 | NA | TGTGCCTGGAGTGTACAGGGCGATCAGCCCCAGCATTTT | CAWSVQGDQPQHF
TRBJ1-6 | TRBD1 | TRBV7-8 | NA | TGTGCCAGCAGCCCCACACAGGGGGATTCACCCCTCCACTTT | CASSPTQGDSPLHF
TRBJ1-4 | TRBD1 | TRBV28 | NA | TGTGCCAGTCAAGGCGCGGGGACAGGGGCCGCTGAAAAACTGTTTTTT | CASQGAGTGAAEKLFF
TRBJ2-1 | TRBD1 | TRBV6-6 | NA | TGTGCCAGCAGTCGGACAGGGAATGAGCAGTTCTTC | CASSRTGNEQFF
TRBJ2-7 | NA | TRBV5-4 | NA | TGTGCCAGCAGCTCTATGAGCTCCTACGAGCAGTACTTC | CASSSMSSYEQYF
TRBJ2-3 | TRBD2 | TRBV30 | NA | TGTGCCTGGAGTGTCGCGGGGGGGGGCCACACAGATACGCAGTATTTT | CAWSVAGGGHTDTQYF
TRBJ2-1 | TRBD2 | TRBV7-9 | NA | TGTGCCAGCAGCCAGACTAGCGGGGGACACTACAATGAGCAGTTCTTC | CASSQTSGGHYNEQFF
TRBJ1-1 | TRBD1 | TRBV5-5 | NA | TGTGCCAGCAGCTTGGCCGGGACAGGGGTTCGGACTGAAGCTTTCTTT | CASSLAGTGVRTEAFF
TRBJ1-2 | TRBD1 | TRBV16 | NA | TGTGCCAGCAGCCAACCTTCCGAAGGACAGGAGATCTATGGCTACACCTTC | CASSQPSEGQEIYGYTF
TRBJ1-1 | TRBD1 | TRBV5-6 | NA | TGTGCCAGCAGCGAAAGGACAGGGGTGGGTGAAGCTTTCTTT | CASSERTGVGEAFF
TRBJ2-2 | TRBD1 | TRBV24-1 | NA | TGTGCCACCAGTGATGACAGGGGGCAGGACACCGGGGAGCTGTTTTTT | CATSDDRGQDTGELFF
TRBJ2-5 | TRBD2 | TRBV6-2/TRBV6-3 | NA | TGTGCCAGCAGTCCGAGACTAGCGGGGGGCCAAGAGACCCAGTACTTC | CASSPRLAGGQETQYF
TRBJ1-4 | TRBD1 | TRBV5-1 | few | TGCGCCAGCAGCTATAAAACAGGGGCAACTAATGAAAAACTGTTTTTT | CASSYKTGATNEKLFF
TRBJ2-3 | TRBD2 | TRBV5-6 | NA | TGTGCCAGCAGCCAGGGACTAGCGACCGATACGCAGTATTTT | CASSQGLATDTQYF
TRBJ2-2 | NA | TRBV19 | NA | TGTGCCAGTAGTTCCCCCCGGGCAGGGGCGACCGGGGAGCTGTTTTTT | CASSSPRAGATGELFF
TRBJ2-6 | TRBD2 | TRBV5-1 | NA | TGCGCCAGCAGCCGAGGGACTAGCGGGGGAGCCTCTGGGGCCAACGTCCTGACTTTC | CASSRGTSGGASGANVLTF
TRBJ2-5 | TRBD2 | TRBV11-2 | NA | TGTGCCAGCAGCTTAAGGCCTAGCGGGGTGGGCGAGACCCAGTACTTC | CASSLRPSGVGETQYF
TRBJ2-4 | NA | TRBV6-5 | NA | TGTGCCAGCAGTTACGGGAGCCCCAGCCAAAACATTCAGTACTTC | CASSYGSPSQNIQYF
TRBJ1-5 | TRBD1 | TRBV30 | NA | TGTGCCTTCTCACAGGGGTCGTTGGATCAGCCCCAGCATTTT | CAFSQGSLDQPQHF
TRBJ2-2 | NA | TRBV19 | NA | TGTGCCAGTAGTATAATCAGCGTACCCGGGGAGCTGTTTTTT | CASSIISVPGELFF
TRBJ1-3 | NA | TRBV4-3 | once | TGCGCCAGCAGCCAAGATGGGGCGGCTCATCTTGGAAACACCATATATTTT | CASSQDGAAHLGNTIYF
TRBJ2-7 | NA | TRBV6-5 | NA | TGTGCCAGCCCACGGGGGGCCCAACTCTACGAGCAGTACTTC | CASPRGAQLYEQYF
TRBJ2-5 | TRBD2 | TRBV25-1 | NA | TGTGCCAGCAGTGTCCTTATAGCGGGGAAAGAGACCCAGTACTTC | CASSVLIAGKETQYF
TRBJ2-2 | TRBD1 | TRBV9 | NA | TGTGCCAGCAGCGACCGGGACAGCCTTAGTCTCACCGGGGAGCTGTTTTTT | CASSDRDSLSLTGELFF
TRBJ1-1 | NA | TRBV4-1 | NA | TGCGCCAGCAGCCAAGAAAGCAGGAGGGCCCTGGCTTTCTTT | CASSQESRRALAFF
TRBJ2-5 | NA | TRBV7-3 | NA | TGTGCCAGCAGCGGGGCAATGGAGACCCAGTACTTC | CASSGAMETQYF
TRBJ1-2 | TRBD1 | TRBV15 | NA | TGTGCCACCAGCCGAGGACAGGGAAATTTCTATGGCTACACCTTC | CATSRGQGNFYGYTF
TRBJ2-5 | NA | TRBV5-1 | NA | TGCGCCAGCAGCTGGTCCTCCAGGAAGAAACAAGAGACCCAGTACTTC | CASSWSSRKKQETQYF
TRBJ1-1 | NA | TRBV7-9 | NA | TGTGCCAGCGTAACGACAGGTCTGAACACTGAAGCTTTCTTT | CASVTTGLNTEAFF
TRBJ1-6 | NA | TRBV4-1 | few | TGCGCCAGCAGCCTTCTCGGCGGGTATTCACCCCTCCACTTT | CASSLLGGYSPLHF
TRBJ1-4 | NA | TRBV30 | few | TGTGCCTGGAGTGATTACGGGGAACGGGAAAAACTGTTTTTT | CAWSDYGEREKLFF
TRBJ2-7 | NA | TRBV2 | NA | TGTGCCAGCAGTCTAGCTTTCCTCGAGCAGTACTTC | CASSLAFLEQYF
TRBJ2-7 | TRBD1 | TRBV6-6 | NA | TGTGCCAGCAGTTTGGGACAGGGGTTCTACGAGCAGTACTTC | CASSLGQGFYEQYF
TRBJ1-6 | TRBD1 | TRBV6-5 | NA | TGTGCCAGCAGTTACACACAGGGGGCGGGTAATTCACCCCTCCACTTT | CASSYTQGAGNSPLHF
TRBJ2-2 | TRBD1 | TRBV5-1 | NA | TGCGCCAGCACCCTACAGGGGGCGTCCGGGGAGCTGTTTTTT | CASTLQGASGELFF
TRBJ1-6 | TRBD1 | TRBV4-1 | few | TGCGCCAGCAGCCAAGTAGAGGGGGCTAATAATTCACCCCTCCACTTT | CASSQVEGANNSPLHF
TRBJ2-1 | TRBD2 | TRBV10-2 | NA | TGCGCCAGCAGTGCTTGGCTAGCGGGGGGGAATGAGCAGTTCTTC | CASSAWLAGGNEQFF
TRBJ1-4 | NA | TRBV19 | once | TGTGCCAGTACCTCAGGGGACAACGAAAAACTGTTTTTT | CASTSGDNEKLFF
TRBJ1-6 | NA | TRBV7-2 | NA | TGTGCCAGCTCCGGGAGGGGTCCTAATTCACCCCTCCACTTT | CASSGRGPNSPLHF
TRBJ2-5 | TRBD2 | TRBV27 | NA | TGTGCCAGCAGACGGACTAGCGGGGGGAAAGAGACCCAGTACTTC | CASRRTSGGKETQYF
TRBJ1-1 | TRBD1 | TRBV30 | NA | TGTGCCTGGGCGGGACAGGTGAACACTGAAGCTTTCTTT | CAWAGQVNTEAFF
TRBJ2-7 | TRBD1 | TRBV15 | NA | TGTGCCACCAGCAGAGCCTCGACAGGGATCGACGAGCAGTACTTC | CATSRASTGIDEQYF
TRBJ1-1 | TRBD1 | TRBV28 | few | TGTGCCAGCAGTAGGTACACAGGGGGCCACGCTGAAGCTTTCTTT | CASSRYTGGHAEAFF
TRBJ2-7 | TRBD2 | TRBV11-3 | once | TGTGCCAGCAGCCTCGGGGGGGCCTCTGAGCAGTACTTC | CASSLGGASEQYF
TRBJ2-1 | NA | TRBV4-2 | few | TGTGCCAGCAGCCAAGAGTCTGGAGTCAATGAGCAGTTCTTC | CASSQESGVNEQFF
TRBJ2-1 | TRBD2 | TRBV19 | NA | TGTGCCAGTAGTATCCAGCTAGCGGGGGGGTGGTCCTACAATGAGCAGTTCTTC | CASSIQLAGGWSYNEQFF
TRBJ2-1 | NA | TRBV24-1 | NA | TGTGCCACCAGTGACTCTTCTCTGGACAGTTCCTACAATGAGCAGTTCTTC | CATSDSSLDSSYNEQFF
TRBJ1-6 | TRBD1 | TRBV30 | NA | TGTGCCTGGAGCGGCGACAGGGGGAATAATAATTCACCCCTCCACTTT | CAWSGDRGNNNSPLHF
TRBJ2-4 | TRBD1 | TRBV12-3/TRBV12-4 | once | TGTGCCAGCAGCCGGGACAGCATCAGTCAGTACTTC | CASSRDSISQYF
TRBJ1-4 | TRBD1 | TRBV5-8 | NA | TGTGCCAGCAGCTCTGGACAGGGAAACGAGTTAGGAGAAAAACTGTTTTTT | CASSSGQGNELGEKLFF
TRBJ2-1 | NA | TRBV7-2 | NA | TGTGCCAGCACCTCCTCCAATGAGCAGTTCTTC | CASTSSNEQFF
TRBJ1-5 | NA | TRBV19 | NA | TGTGCCAGTAGTCCTCGACAGCTTCCTTATAGCAATCAGCCCCAGCATTTT | CASSPRQLPYSNQPQHF
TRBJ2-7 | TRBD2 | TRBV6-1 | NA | TGTGCCAGCAGTGCCGGGACTAGCGGGGGCATGTACGAGCAGTACTTC | CASSAGTSGGMYEQYF
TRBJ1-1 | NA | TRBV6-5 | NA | TGTGCCAGCAGTTATCTTGGGGCAAAGAACACTGAAGCTTTCTTT | CASSYLGAKNTEAFF
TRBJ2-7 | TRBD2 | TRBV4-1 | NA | TGCGCCAGCAGCCAAGATTCTTGGAGCGGGGGCCGAACCTACGAGCAGTACTTC | CASSQDSWSGGRTYEQYF